The next 19 T cell receptor beta chains were all read from a single sample in a study of OX40 agonist ivuxolimab in advanced cancers. Method: immunoSEQ multiplex PCR; TCRdb's copy keeps in-frame clones and lacks some. Of around 70,000 clones in the sample, 84% were seen once. The sample was CD4+ or CD8+ T cells sorted from blood, taken in a trial of the OX40 agonist ivuxolimab. All receptors come from an adult with an advanced solid tumor such as melanoma, head and neck, liver or kidney cancer.

This sequence joins TRBV28 and TRBJ2-5; TRBD2 agrees at 8 bases. The DNA end is more similar to TRBJ2-7, so the J call may be wrong. The CDR3 has 15 residues. Germline CDR1 and CDR2: MDHEN and SYDVKM. CDR3 in amino acids: CASSFLSGATYEQYF. The CDR3 DNA is TGTGCCAGCAGTTTCCTTAGCGGGGCCACCTACGAGCAGTACTTC.

V is TRBV28 and J is TRBJ2-3, with 9 nucleotides matching TRBD2. This CDR3 is 20 amino acids long. Germline values: CDR1 MDHEN, CDR2 SYDVKM. The J segment lost 0 bases and the V segment lost 6 bases, leaving 19 bases of the junction unmatched. Here the CDR3 DNA reads TGTGCCAGCAGCCCCTTTGGGCTAGCGGGAAATAAGGTTAGCACAGATACGCAGTATTTT. It specifies CASSPFGLAGNKVSTDTQYF.

This clone was picked up one time. This chain uses TRBV7-2 with TRBJ2-3; 13 bases are shared with TRBD2. The ends lost 6 bases at V and 5 bases at J; junction bases unmatched: 8. Germline assignment: CDR1 SGHTA and CDR2 FQGNSA. CDR3 length equals 16 residues. In DNA, the CDR3 is TGTGCCAGCAGGTTACTAGCGGGGGGGCCGGGAGATACGCAGTATTTT. Protein sequence: CASRLLAGGPGDTQYF.

The genes are TRBV25-1 and TRBJ2-3, with 7 bases aligning to TRBD2. V was clipped by 6 bases and J by 3 bases; unmatched bases: 9. This CDR3 comprises 15 residues. Germline V gives CDR1 MGHDK, CDR2 SYGVNS. The CDR3 protein is CASSPREGRTDTQYF. In nucleotides, the CDR3 is TGTGCCAGCAGCCCCAGGGAGGGAAGGACAGATACGCAGTATTTT.

The chain joins TRBV29-1 to TRBJ1-4; D gene uncertain. The CDR3 consists of 11 residues. Trimming stripped 4 bases from V and 8 bases from J, with 8 bases between. CDR1 is SQVTM and CDR2 is ANQGSEA in the germline V gene. The DNA of the CDR3 is TGCAGCGTTGTAAAGGCGGAAAAACTGTTTTTT. It codes for CSVVKAEKLFF.

The chain carries TRBV7-6 and TRBJ1-2; no clear D gene. The CDR3 totals 14 residues. V was pared by 0 bases and J by 5 bases, with 10 bases between. From germline, CDR1 is SGHVS and CDR2 FNYEAQ. The CDR3 region has the DNA TGTGCCAGCAGCTTAGCGGAAGGCTTTTATGGCTACACCTTC. Protein sequence: CASSLAEGFYGYTF.

The chain has TRBV5-1 and TRBJ2-1, with 8 bases that match TRBD2. Germline CDR1 SGHRS, CDR2 YFSETQ. V shed 4 bases and J 7 bases; nucleotides not matched to a gene: 10. The CDR3 is 15 residues long. DNA for the CDR3: TGCGCCAGCAGCCGTAGCGGGGTAAGAGGGAATGAGCAGTTCTTC. This translates into CASSRSGVRGNEQFF. The whole variable domain, filled in from reference TRBV5-1 and TRBJ2-1, reads KAGVTQTPRYLIKTRGQQVTLSCSPISGHRSVSWYQQTPGQGLQFLFEYFSETQRNKGNFPGRFSGRQFSNSRSEMNVSTLELGDSALYLCASSRSGVRGNEQFFGPGTRLTVL.

V usage is TRBV10-3 and J usage is TRBJ1-1, with D unresolved. This CDR3 region has 13 residues. In germline, CDR1 is ENHRY, CDR2 SYGVKD. V lost 4 bases, J lost 2 bases, and 8 bases lay in between. CDR3 bases: TGTGCCATCAGTGGGCCAGCTAACACTGAAGCTTTCTTT. It translates to CAISGPANTEAFF.

The chain has TRBV6-5 and TRBJ1-6; 8 bases are shared with TRBD1. V lost 0 bases to trimming and J lost 7 bases; unmatched junction nucleotides: 2. CDR3 length equals 15 residues. Germline CDR1 is MNHEY and CDR2 is SVGAGI. CDR3 DNA: TGTGCCAGCAGTTACTCGGACAGGGACAATTCACCCCTCCACTTT. This sequence encodes CASSYSDRDNSPLHF.

This clone was detected once. V usage is TRBV10-3 and J usage is TRBJ2-7, with 7 positions matching TRBD2. V dropped 11 bases and J dropped 5; count of bases not matched to a gene: 12. The length of the CDR3 is 13 residues. The germline gives CDR1 ENHRY, CDR2 SYGVKD. CDR3 bases: TGTGCCGGCCAAGCGGGGAGAGGGGACGAGCAGTACTTC. It is translated as CAGQAGRGDEQYF.

V usage is TRBV7-9 and J usage is TRBJ2-3; D gene ambiguous. The germline V and J ends were trimmed by 0 bases and 0 bases, with 7 bases remaining between them. CDR3 length equals 15 residues. Germline CDR1 is SEHNR and CDR2 is FQNEAQ (reference sequence). CDR3 nucleotides: TGTGCCAGCAGCTTAGCGTTGGAGAGCACAGATACGCAGTATTTT. Translating gives CASSLALESTDTQYF.

The chain has TRBV5-4 and TRBJ1-1; 8 nucleotides line up with TRBD1. The CDR3 contains 16 residues. Germline V gene sequence: CDR1 SGHNT, CDR2 YYREEE (reference sequence). After removal of 5 bases from V and 2 bases from J, the junction contained 11 bases not matched to a gene. The CDR3 protein is CASSNLPGTGNTEAFF. Here the CDR3 DNA reads TGTGCCAGCAGTAACCTGCCCGGGACAGGAAACACTGAAGCTTTCTTT.

DNA for the CDR3: TGTGCCAGCAGCTTAGGGGTCAGAGACACTGAAGCTTTCTTT. Its protein is CASSLGVRDTEAFF. The chain employs TRBV7-6 and TRBJ1-1; D gene unclear. This CDR3 is built from 14 residues. In germline, CDR1 is SGHVS, CDR2 FNYEAQ. V was pared by 1 base and J by 3 bases, with 9 bases between.

The gene calls are TRBV7-3 and TRBJ2-2, with 8 bases identical to TRBD2. The germline V gene has CDR1 SGHTA and CDR2 FQGTGA. This CDR3 region has 16 residues. The trim removed 1 base at V and 4 bases at J, leaving 5 bases unmatched. The DNA for the CDR3 is TGTGCCAGCAGCTTAAGCGGGCTAGCGGGCACCGGGGAGCTGTTTTTT. This encodes CASSLSGLAGTGELFF.

The chain couples TRBV7-2 to TRBJ1-1; the match to TRBD1 covers 7 bases. From germline, CDR1 is SGHTA and CDR2 FQGNSA. The V segment lost 6 bases and the J segment 5 bases; nucleotides outside the gene matches: 9. This CDR3 is built from 14 residues. The CDR3 bases are TGTGCCAGCAGGTTAACAGGGGTGAGAACTGAAGCTTTCTTT. Protein: CASRLTGVRTEAFF.

The chain combines TRBV7-9 with TRBJ2-5; D is uncertain. V shed 2 bases and J shed 4 bases, with 14 bases lying between them. CDR3 length: 15 amino acids. Per the germline V gene, CDR1 is SEHNR and CDR2 is FQNEAQ (reference sequence). The CDR3 reads CASSLKNLAAETQYF. The CDR3 DNA follows: TGTGCCAGCAGCTTAAAAAACTTGGCAGCAGAGACCCAGTACTTC.

This chain connects TRBV5-4 to TRBJ1-1; D perhaps matches TRBD1 (5 bases). The V gene lost 3 bases and the J gene lost 4 bases, with 10 bases spanning the gap. This CDR3 is built from 13 residues. Looked up from germline, CDR1 is SGHNT and CDR2 is YYREEE (reference sequence). The CDR3 DNA follows: TGTGCCAGCAGCTCGATAAGGGGCACTGAAGCTTTCTTT. Translating it yields CASSSIRGTEAFF.

The chain links TRBV7-9 to TRBJ2-5, with D unresolved. Trimming pared 5 bases from V and 4 bases from J, leaving 17 bases between. The CDR3 is made up of 15 amino acids. The germline gives CDR1 SEHNR, CDR2 FQNEAQ (reference sequence). CDR3 sequence reads: CASSLTFRPPETQYF. In DNA, the CDR3 is TGTGCCAGCAGCCTGACGTTCCGACCCCCAGAGACCCAGTACTTC. The complete variable domain, with remaining parts taken from reference TRBV7-9 and TRBJ2-5, reads DTGVSQNPRHKITKRGQNVTFRCDPISEHNRLYWYRQTLGQGPEFLTYFQNEAQLEKSRLLSDRFSAERPKGSFSTLEIQRTEQGDSAMYLCASSLTFRPPETQYFGPGTRLLVL.

This clone was observed a single time. V gene TRBV5-1 combines with J gene TRBJ2-2, with TRBD1 as a possible D gene (5 bases). Germline-derived CDR1 and CDR2 are SGHRS and YFSETQ. This CDR3 comprises 15 residues. Trimming took 0 bases from V and 8 from J, leaving 14 bases between them. CDR3 sequence: CASSLEPGLGGELFF. CDR3 nucleotides: TGCGCCAGCAGCTTGGAACCAGGGTTGGGAGGGGAGCTGTTTTTT.